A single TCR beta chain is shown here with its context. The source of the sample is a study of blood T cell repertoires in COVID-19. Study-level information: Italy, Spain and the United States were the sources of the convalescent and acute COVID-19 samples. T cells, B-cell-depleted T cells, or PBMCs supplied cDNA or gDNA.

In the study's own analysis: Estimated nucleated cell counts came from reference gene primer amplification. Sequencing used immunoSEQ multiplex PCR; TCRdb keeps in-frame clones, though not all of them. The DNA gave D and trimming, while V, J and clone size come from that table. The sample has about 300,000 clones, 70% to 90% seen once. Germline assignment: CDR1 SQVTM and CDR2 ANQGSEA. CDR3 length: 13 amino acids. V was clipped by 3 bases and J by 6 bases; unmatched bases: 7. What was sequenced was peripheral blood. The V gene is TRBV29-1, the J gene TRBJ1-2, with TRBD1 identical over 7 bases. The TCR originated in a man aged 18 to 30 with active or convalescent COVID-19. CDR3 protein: CSVETGIFNGYTF. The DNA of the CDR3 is TGCAGCGTTGAGACAGGGATTTTCAATGGCTACACCTTC.